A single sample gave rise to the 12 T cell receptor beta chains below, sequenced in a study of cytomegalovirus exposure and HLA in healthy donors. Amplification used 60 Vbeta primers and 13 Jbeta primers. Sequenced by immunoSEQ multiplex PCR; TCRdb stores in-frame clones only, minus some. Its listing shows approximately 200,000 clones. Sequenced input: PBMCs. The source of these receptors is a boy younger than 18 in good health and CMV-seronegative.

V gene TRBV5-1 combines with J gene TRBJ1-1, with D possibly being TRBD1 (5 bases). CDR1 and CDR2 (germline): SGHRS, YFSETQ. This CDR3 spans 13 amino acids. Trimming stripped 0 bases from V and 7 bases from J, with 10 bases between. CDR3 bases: TGCGCCAGCAGCTTGGCGGTGCAGGGTGAAGCTTTCTTT. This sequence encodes CASSLAVQGEAFF.

The CDR3 region is CASSYSSGLYEQYF. As DNA, the CDR3 is TGTGCCAGCAGTTACTCTAGCGGGCTCTACGAGCAGTACTTC. The V call is TRBV6-5, the J call TRBJ2-7, with 7 nucleotides matching TRBD2. This CDR3 spans 14 amino acids. CDR1 and CDR2 (germline): MNHEY, SVGAGI. Losses at the gene ends were 0 bases for V and 3 bases for J; bases not matched to a gene: 2.

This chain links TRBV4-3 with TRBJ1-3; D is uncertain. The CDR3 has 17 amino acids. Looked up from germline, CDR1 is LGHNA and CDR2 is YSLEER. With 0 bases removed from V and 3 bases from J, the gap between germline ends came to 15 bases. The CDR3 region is CASSQDPTGGSGNTIYF. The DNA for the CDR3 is TGCGCCAGCAGCCAAGATCCGACGGGAGGGAGTGGAAACACCATATATTTT.

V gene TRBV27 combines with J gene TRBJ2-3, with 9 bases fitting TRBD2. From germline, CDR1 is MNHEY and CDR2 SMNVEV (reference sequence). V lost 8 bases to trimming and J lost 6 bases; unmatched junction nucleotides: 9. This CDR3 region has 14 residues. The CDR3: CASALAGPEDTQYF. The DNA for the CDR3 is TGTGCCAGCGCCCTAGCGGGGCCAGAGGATACGCAGTATTTT.

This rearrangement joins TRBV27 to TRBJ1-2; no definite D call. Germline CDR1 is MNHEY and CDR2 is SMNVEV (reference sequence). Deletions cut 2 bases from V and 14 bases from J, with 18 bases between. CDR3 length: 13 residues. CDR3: CASSLVPVLGWTF. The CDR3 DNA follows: TGTGCCAGCAGTTTAGTCCCGGTACTAGGATGGACCTTC.

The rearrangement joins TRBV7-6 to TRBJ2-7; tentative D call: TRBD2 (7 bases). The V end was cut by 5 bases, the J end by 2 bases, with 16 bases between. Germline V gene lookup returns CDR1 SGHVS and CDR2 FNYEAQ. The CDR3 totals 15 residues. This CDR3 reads CASSPGGGHPYEQYF. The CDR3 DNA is TGTGCCAGCAGCCCGGGCGGGGGCCACCCCTACGAGCAGTACTTC.

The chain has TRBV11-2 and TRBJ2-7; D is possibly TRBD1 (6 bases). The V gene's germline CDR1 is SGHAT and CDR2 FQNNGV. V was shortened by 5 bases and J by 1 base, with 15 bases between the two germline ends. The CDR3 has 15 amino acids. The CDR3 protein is CASSRLGAGSYEQYF. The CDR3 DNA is TGTGCCAGCAGCCGCCTGGGGGCAGGATCCTACGAGCAGTACTTC.

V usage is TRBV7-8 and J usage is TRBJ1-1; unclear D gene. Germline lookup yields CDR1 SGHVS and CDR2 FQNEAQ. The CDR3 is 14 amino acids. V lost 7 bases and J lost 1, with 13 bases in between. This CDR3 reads CASILTPGNTEAFF. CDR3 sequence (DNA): TGTGCCAGCATTCTAACCCCCGGGAACACTGAAGCTTTCTTT.

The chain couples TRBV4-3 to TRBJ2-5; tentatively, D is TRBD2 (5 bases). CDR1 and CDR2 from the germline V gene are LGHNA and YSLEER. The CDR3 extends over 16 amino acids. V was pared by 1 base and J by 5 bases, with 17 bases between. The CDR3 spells CASSQGAGPGPETQYF. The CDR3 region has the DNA TGCGCCAGCAGCCAAGGTGCGGGCCCTGGCCCGGAGACCCAGTACTTC.

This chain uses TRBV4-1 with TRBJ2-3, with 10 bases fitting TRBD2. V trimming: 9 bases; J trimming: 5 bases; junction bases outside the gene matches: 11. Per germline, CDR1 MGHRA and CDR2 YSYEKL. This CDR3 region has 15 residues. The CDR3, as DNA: TGCGCCAGTACCAAAGCGGGGGGGCATCAAGATACGCAGTATTTT. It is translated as CASTKAGGHQDTQYF.

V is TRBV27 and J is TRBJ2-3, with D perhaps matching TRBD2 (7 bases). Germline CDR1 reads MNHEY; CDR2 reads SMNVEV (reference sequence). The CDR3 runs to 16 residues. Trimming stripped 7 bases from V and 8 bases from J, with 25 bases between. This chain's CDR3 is CASNPDGGGPLSTQYF. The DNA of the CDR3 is TGTGCCAGCAATCCCGATGGCGGGGGCCCGCTTAGTACGCAGTATTTT.

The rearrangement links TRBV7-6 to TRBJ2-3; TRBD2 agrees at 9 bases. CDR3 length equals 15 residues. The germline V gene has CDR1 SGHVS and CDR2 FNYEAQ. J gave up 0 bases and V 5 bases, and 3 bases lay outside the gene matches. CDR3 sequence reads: CASSQAGGSTDTQYF. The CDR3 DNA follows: TGTGCCAGCAGCCAAGCGGGGGGTAGCACAGATACGCAGTATTTT.